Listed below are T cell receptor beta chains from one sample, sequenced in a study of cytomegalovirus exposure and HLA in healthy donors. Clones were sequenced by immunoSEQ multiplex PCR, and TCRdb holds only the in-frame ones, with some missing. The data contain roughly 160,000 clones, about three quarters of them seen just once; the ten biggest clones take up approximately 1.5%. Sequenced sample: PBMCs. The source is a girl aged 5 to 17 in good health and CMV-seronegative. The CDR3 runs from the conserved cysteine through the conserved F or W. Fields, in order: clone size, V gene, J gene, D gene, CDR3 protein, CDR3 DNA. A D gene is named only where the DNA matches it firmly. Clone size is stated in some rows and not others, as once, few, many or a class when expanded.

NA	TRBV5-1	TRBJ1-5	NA	CASSLGADQPQHF	TGCGCCAGCAGCTTGGGGGCAGATCAGCCCCAGCATTTT
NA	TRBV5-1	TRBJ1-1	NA	CASSPIRLTRNEAFF	TGCGCCAGCAGCCCGATTCGGCTTACGAGGAATGAAGCTTTCTTT
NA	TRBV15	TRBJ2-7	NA	CATSRDRGAEQYF	TGTGCCACCAGCAGAGACAGGGGTGCCGAGCAGTACTTC
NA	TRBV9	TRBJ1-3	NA	CASSVETGSLSGNTIYF	TGTGCCAGCAGCGTAGAAACAGGTTCCCTCTCTGGAAACACCATATATTTT
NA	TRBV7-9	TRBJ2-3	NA	CASSKTGALDTQYF	TGTGCCAGCAGCAAAACAGGAGCCCTCGATACGCAGTATTTT
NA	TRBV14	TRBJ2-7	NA	CASSQARAGRTGEQYF	TGTGCCAGCAGCCAAGCAAGAGCAGGTCGCACGGGGGAGCAGTACTTC
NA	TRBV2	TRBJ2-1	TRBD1	CASSGGTGEYLEQFF	TGTGCCAGCAGTGGGGGGACAGGGGAGTATCTTGAGCAGTTCTTC
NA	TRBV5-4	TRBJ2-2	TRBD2	CASSGGGRMSGELFF	TGTGCCAGCAGCGGGGGGGGAAGAATGTCCGGGGAGCTGTTTTTT
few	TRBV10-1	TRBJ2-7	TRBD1	CASSDRDSSYEQYF	TGCGCCAGCAGTGACCGGGACAGCTCCTACGAGCAGTACTTC
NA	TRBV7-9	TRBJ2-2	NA	CASQGGNTGELFF	TGTGCCAGCCAGGGGGGGAACACCGGGGAGCTGTTTTTT
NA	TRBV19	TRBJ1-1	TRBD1	CASARDRPMNTEAFF	TGTGCCTCGGCCCGGGACAGGCCTATGAACACTGAAGCTTTCTTT
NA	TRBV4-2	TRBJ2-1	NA	CASSQDGRYNEQFF	TGTGCCAGCAGCCAAGATGGGCGTTACAATGAGCAGTTCTTC
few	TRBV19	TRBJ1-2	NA	CASSQRGYGYTF	TGTGCCAGTAGTCAGAGAGGGTATGGCTACACCTTC
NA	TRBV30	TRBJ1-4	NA	CAWSTTTNEKLFF	TGTGCCTGGAGTACAACAACTAATGAAAAACTGTTTTTT
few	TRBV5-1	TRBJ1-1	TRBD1	CASSETTGTNTEAFF	TGCGCCAGCAGCGAAACGACAGGGACGAACACTGAAGCTTTCTTT